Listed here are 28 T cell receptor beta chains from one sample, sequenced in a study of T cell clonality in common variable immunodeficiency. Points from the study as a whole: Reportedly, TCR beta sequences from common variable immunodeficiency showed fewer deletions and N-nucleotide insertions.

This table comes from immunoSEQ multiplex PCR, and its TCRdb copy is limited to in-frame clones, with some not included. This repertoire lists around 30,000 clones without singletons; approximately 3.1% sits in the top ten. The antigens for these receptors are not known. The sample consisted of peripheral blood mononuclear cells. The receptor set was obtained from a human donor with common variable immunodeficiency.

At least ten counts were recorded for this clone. CDR3 bases read: TGCGCCAGCAGCTTGGGGACAGGGAGAAGGGGCACCGGGGAG. Encoded protein: CASSLGTGRRGTGE. The complete CDR3 protein is CASSLGTGRRGTGELFF. The V gene is TRBV5-1, the J gene TRBJ2-2; 8 bases are a match to TRBD1. The CDR3 goes on 3 residues after the read ends, and that part is filled in from the germline J gene. The CDR3 extends over 17 amino acids. CDR1 is SGHRS, CDR2 YFSETQ, per germline. J gave up 4 bases and V 0 bases, and 8 bases lay outside the gene matches.

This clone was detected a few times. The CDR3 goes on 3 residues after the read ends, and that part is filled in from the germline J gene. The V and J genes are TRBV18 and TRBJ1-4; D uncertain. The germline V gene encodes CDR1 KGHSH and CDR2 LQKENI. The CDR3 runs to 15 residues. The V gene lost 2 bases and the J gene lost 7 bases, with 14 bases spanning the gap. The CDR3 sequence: CASSPVTGSGEKLFF. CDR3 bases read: TGTGCCAGCTCACCAGTGACGGGGTCCGGTGAAAAA.

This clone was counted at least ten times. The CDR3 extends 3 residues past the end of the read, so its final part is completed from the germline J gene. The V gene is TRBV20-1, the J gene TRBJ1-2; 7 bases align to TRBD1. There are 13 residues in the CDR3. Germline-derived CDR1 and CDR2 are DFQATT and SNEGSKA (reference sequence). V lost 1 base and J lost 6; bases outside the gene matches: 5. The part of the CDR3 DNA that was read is TGCAGTGCTAGAGTAAGACAGGGTCATGGC. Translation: CSARVRQGHG. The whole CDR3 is CSARVRQGHGYTF.

The DNA read from the CDR3 is TGTGCCAGCTCACCGCAGAACAGCCGCTATGGC. Translation gives CASSPQNSRYG. The whole CDR3 protein is CASSPQNSRYGYTF. J is TRBJ1-2 and V is TRBV18; D not resolved. The CDR3 goes on 3 residues after the read ends, and that part is filled in from the germline J gene. Trimming cost V 3 bases and J 4 bases, with 12 bases left between them. Looked up from germline, CDR1 is KGHSH and CDR2 is LQKENI. The CDR3 has 14 amino acids. The entire variable domain, with the rest obtained from reference TRBV18 and TRBJ1-2, is as follows: NAGVMQNPRHLVRRRGQEARLRCSPMKGHSHVYWYRQLPEEGLKFMVYLQKENIIDESGMPKERFSAEFPKEGPSILRIQQVVRGDSAAYFCASSPQNSRYGYTFGSGTRLTVV.

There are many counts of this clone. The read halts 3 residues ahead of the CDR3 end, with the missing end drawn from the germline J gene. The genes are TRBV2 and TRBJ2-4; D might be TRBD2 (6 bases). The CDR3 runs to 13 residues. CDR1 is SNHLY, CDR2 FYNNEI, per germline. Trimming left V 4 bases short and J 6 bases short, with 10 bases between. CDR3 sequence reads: CASSAWTINIQYF. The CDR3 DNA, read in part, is TGTGCCAGCAGTGCGTGGACTATAAACATT.

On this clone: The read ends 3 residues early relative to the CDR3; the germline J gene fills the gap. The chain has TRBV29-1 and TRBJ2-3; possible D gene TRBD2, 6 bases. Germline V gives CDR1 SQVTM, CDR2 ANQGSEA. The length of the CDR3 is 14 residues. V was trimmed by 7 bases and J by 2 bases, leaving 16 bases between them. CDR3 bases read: TGCAGCGCCGACTCTAGCGCCGACACAGATACG. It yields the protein CSADSSADTDT. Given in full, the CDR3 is CSADSSADTDTQYF.

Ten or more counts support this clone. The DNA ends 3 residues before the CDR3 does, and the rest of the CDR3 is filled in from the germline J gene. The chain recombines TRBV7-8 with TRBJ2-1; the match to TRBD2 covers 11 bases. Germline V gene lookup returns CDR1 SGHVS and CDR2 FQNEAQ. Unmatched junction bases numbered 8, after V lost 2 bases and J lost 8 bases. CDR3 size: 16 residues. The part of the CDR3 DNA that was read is TGTGCCAGCAGCTTACGCGGTAGCGGGGGGGTGGATGAG. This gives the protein CASSLRGSGGVDE. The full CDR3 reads CASSLRGSGGVDEQFF.

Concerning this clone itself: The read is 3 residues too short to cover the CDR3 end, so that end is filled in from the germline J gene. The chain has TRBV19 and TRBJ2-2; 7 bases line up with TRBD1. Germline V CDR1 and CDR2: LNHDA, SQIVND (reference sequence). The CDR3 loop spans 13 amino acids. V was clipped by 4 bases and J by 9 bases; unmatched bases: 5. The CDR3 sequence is CASSTQTGRELFF. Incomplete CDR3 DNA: TGTGCCAGTAGTACCCAGACAGGGAGGGAG. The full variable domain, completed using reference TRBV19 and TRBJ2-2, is DGGITQSPKYLFRKEGQNVTLSCEQNLNHDAMYWYRQDPGQGLRLIYYSQIVNDFQKGDIAEGYSVSREKKESFPLTVTSAQKNPTAFYLCASSTQTGRELFFGEGSRLTVL.

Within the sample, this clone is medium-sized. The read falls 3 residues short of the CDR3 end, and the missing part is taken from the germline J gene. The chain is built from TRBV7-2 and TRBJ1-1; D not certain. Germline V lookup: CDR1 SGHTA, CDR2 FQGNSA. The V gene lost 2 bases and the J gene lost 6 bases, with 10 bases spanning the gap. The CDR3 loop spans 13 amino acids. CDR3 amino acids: CASSLTGYAEAFF. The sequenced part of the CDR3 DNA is TGTGCCAGCAGCTTAACGGGTTACGCTGAA. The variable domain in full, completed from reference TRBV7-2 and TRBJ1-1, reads GAGVSQSPSNKVTEKGKDVELRCDPISGHTALYWYRQSLGQGLEFLIYFQGNSAPDKSGLPSDRFSAERTGGSVSTLTIQRTQQEDSAVYLCASSLTGYAEAFFGQGTRLTVV.

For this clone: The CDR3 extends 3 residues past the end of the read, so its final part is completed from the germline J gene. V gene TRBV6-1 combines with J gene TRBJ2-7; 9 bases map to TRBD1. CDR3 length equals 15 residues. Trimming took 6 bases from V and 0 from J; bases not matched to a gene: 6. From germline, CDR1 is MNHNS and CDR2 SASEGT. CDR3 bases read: TGTGCCAGCAGAGAACAGGGGGCTAGCTCCTACGAG. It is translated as CASREQGASSYE. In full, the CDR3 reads CASREQGASSYEQYF.

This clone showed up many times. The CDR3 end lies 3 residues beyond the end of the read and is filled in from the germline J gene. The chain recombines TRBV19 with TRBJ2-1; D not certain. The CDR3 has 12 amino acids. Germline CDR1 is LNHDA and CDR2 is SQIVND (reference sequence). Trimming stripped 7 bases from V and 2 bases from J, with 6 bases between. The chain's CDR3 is CASNLPYNEQFF. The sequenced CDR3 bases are TGTGCCAGTAATCTCCCCTACAATGAG. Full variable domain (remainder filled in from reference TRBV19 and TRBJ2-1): DGGITQSPKYLFRKEGQNVTLSCEQNLNHDAMYWYRQDPGQGLRLIYYSQIVNDFQKGDIAEGYSVSREKKESFPLTVTSAQKNPTAFYLCASNLPYNEQFFGPGTRLTVL.

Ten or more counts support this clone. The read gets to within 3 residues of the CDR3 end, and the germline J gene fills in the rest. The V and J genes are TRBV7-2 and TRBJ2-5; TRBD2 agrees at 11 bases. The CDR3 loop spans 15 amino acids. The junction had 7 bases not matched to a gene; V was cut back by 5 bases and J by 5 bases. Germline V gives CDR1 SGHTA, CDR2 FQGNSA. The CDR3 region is CASSTSSGGYETQYF. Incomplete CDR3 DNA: TGTGCCAGCAGCACATCTAGCGGGGGGTATGAGACC.

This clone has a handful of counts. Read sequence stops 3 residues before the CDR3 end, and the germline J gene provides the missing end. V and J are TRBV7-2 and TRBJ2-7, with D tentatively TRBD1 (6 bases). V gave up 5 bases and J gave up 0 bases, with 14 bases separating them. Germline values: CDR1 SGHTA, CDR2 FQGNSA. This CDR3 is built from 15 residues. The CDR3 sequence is CASSRRWDNSYEQYF. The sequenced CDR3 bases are TGTGCCAGCAGCCGAAGGTGGGACAACTCCTACGAG.

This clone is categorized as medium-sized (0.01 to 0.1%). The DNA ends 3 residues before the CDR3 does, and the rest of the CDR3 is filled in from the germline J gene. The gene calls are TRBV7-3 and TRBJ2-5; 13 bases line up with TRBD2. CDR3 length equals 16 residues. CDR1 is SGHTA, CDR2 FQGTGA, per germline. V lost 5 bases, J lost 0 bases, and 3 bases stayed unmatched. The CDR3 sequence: CASSKTSGGNQETQYF. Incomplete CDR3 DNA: TGTGCCAGCAGCAAGACTAGCGGGGGGAACCAAGAGACC.

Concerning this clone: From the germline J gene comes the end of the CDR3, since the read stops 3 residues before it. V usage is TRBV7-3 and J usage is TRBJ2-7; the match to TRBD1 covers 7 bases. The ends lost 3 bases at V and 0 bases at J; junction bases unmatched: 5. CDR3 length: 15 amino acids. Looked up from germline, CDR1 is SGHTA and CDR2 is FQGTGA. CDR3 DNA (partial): TGTGCCAGCAGCTTGACAGGGTATGGCTCCTACGAG. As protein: CASSLTGYGSYE. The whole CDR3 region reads CASSLTGYGSYEQYF.

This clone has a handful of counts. The DNA read from the CDR3 is TGTGCCAGCTCACCACCGATCATGACAGGGATTGACAAAAACATT. Its protein is CASSPPIMTGIDKNI. In full, the CDR3 reads CASSPPIMTGIDKNIQYF. This chain connects TRBV18 to TRBJ2-4; 7 bases are shared with TRBD1. The sequence runs out 3 residues before the end of the CDR3; the remainder is reconstructed from the germline J gene. V was pared by 0 bases and J by 3 bases, with 11 bases of the junction left unmatched. CDR1 and CDR2 from the germline V gene are KGHSH and LQKENI. The CDR3 runs 18 residues.

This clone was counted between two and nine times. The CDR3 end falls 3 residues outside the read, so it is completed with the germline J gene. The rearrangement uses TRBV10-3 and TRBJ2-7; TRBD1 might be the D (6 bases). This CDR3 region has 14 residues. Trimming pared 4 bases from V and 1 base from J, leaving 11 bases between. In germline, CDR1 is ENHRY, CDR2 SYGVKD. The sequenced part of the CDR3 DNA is TGTGCCATCAGTGGCGGACAGCTGTCCTACGAG. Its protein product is CAISGGQLSYE. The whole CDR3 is CAISGGQLSYEQYF.

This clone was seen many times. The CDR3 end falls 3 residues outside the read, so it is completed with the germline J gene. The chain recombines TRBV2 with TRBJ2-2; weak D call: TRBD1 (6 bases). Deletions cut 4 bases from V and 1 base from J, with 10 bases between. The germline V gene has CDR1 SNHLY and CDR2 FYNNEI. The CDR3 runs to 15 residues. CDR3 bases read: TGTGCCAGCAGTGGCCAGGGGATGAACACCGGGGAG. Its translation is CASSGQGMNTGE. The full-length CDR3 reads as CASSGQGMNTGELFF. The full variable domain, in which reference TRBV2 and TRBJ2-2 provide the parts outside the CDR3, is EPEVTQTPSHQVTQMGQEVILRCVPISNHLYFYWYRQILGQKVEFLVSFYNNEISEKSEIFDDQFSVERPDGSNFTLKIRSTKLEDSAMYFCASSGQGMNTGELFFGEGSRLTVL.

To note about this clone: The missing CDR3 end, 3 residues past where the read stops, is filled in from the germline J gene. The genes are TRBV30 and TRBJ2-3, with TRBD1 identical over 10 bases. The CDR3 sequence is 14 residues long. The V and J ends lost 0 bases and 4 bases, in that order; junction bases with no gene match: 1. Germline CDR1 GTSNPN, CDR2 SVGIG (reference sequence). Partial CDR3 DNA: TGTGCCTGGAGTGTAGGACAGGGGGCAGATACG. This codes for CAWSVGQGADT. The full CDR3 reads CAWSVGQGADTQYF.

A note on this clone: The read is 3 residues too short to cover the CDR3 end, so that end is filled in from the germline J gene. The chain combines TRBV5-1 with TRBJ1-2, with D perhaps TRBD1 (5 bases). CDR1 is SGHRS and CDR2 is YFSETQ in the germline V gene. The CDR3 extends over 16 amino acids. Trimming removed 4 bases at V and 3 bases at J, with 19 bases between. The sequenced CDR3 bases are TGCGCCAGCAGCCTAGGTGGGGGGTTGGAGGACTATGGC. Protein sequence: CASSLGGGLEDYG. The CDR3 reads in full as CASSLGGGLEDYGYTF.

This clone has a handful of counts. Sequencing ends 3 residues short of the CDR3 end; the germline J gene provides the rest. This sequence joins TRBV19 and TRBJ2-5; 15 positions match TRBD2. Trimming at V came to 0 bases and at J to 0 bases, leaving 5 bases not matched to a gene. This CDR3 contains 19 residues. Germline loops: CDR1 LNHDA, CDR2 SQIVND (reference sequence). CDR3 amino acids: CASSIEGLAGGRYQETQYF. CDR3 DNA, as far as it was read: TGTGCCAGTAGTATAGAGGGACTAGCGGGGGGCAGGTACCAAGAGACC.

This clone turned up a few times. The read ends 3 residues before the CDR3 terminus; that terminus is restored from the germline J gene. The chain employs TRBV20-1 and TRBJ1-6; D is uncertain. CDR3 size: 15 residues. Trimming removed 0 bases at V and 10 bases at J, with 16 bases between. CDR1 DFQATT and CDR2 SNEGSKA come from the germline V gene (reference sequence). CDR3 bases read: TGCAGTGCTAGAGATCCGGCAGGTGGATACTCACCC. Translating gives CSARDPAGGYSP. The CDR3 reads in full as CSARDPAGGYSPLHF.

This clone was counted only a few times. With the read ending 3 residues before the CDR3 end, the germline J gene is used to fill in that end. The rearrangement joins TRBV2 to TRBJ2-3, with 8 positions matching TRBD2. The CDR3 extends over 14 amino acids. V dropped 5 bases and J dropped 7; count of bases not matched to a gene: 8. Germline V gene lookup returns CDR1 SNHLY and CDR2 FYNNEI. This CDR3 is CASSKTSDRNTQYF. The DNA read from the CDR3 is TGTGCCAGCAGTAAGACTAGCGATCGCAATACG.

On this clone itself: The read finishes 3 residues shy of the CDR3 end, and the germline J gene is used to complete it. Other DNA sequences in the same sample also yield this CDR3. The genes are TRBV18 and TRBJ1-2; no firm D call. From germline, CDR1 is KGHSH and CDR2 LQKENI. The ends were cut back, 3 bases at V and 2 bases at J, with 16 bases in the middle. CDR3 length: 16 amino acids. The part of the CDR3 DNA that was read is TGTGCCAGCTCACCCCAGTGGGCGCGAGGGAACTATGGC. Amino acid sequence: CASSPQWARGNYG. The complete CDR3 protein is CASSPQWARGNYGYTF.

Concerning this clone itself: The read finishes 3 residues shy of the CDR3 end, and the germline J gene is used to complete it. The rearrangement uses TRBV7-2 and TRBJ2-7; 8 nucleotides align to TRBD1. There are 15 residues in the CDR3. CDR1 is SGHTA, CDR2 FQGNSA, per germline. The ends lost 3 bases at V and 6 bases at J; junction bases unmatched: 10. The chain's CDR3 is CASSLGVQGAGEQYF. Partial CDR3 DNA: TGTGCCAGCAGCTTGGGTGTCCAGGGGGCTGGCGAG.

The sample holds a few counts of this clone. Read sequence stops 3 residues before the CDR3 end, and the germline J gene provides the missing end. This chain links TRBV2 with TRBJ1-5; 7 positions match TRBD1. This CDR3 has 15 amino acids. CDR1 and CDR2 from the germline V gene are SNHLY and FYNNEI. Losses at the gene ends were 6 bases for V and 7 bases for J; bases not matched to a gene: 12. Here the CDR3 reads CASRGETGLGQPQHF. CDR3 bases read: TGTGCCAGCAGGGGGGAGACAGGGCTTGGGCAGCCC.

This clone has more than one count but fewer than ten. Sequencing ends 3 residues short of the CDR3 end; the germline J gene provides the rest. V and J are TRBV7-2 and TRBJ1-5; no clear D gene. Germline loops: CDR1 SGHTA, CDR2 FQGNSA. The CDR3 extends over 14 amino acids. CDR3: CASSVQGQPLPQHF. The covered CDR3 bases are TGTGCCAGCAGCGTTCAAGGCCAACCTCTCCCC.

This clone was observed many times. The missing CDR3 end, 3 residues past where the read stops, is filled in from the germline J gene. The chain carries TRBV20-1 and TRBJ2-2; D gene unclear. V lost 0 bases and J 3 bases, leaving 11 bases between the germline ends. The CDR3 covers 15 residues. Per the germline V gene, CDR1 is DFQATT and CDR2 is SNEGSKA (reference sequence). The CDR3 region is CSARDLVADTGELFF. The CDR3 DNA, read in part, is TGCAGTGCTAGAGATCTGGTAGCCGACACCGGGGAG.